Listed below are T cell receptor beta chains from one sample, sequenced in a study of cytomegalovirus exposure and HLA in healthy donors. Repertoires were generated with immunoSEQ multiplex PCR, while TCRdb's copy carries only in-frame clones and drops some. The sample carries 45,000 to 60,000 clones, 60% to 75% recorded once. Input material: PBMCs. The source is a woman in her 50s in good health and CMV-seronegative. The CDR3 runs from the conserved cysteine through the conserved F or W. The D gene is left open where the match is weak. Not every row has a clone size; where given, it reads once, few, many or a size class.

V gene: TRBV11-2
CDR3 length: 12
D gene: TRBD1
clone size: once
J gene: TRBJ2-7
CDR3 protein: CASSFDRGEQYF
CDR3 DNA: TGTGCCAGCAGCTTCGACAGGGGCGAGCAGTACTTC

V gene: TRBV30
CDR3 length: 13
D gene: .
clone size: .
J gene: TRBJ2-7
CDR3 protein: CAWQRDQGRGQYF
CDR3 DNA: TGTGCCTGGCAGAGAGACCAGGGCCGCGGGCAGTACTTC

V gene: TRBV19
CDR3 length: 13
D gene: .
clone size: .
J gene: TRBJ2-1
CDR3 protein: CASLGQTAAEQFF
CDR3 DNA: TGTGCCTCCCTGGGACAAACGGCCGCTGAGCAGTTCTTC

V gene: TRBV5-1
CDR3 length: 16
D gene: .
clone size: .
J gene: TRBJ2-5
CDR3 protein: CASSLGGGPLGETQYF
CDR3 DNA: TGCGCCAGCAGCTTGGGAGGGGGACCCCTCGGGGAGACCCAGTACTTC

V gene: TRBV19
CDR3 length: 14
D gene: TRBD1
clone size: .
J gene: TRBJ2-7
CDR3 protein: CASSSGTGTYEQYF
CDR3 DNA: TGTGCCAGTAGTTCAGGGACAGGGACCTACGAGCAGTACTTC

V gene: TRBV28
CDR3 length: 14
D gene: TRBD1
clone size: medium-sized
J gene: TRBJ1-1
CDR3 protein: CASSLGTGRGEAFF
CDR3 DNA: TGTGCCAGCAGTTTGGGGACAGGGAGGGGTGAAGCTTTCTTT

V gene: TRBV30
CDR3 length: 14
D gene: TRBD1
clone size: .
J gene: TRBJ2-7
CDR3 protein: CARSRTGGEGEQYF
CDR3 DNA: TGTGCCCGGAGCCGGACAGGGGGAGAGGGCGAGCAGTACTTC

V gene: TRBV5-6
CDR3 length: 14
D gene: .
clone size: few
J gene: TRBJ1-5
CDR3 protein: CASSSGQYNQPQHF
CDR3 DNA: TGTGCCAGCAGCTCTGGACAGTACAATCAGCCCCAGCATTTT

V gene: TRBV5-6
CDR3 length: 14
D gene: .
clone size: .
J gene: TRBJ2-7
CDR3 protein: CASSPGQRSYEQYF
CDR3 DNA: TGTGCCAGCAGCCCCGGACAGCGCTCCTACGAGCAGTACTTC

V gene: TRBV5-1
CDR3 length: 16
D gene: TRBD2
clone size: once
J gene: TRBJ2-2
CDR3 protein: CASSFVTGTSVGELFF
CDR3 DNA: TGCGCCAGCAGCTTCGTAACCGGGACTAGCGTCGGGGAGCTGTTTTTT

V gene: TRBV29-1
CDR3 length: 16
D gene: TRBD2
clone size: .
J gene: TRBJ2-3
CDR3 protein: CSVAQGAGGDTDTQYF
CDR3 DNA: TGCAGCGTGGCCCAAGGAGCGGGGGGCGACACAGATACGCAGTATTTT

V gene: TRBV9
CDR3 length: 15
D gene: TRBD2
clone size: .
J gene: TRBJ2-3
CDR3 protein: CASSTGLAVTDTQYF
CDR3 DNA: TGTGCCAGCAGCACGGGACTAGCGGTTACAGATACGCAGTATTTT

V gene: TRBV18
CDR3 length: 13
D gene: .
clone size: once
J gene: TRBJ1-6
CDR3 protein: CASSAGLNSPLHF
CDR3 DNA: TGTGCCAGCTCCGCAGGTTTGAATTCACCCCTCCACTTT

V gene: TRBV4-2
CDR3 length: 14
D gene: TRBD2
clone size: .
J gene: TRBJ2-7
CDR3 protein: CASSQQGTSDEQYF
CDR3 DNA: TGTGCCAGCAGCCAACAGGGGACTAGTGACGAGCAGTACTTC

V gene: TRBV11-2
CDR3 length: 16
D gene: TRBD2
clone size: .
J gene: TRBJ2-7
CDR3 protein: CASSFGSLSGGSEQYF
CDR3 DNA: TGTGCCAGCAGCTTTGGAAGTTTGTCGGGGGGAAGCGAGCAGTACTTC

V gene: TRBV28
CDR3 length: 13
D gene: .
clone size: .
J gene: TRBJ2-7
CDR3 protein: CATKPGGRYEQYF
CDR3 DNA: TGTGCCACCAAACCCGGGGGGCGCTACGAGCAGTACTTC

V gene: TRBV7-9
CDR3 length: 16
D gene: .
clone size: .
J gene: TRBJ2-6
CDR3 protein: CASSLAVGSGANVLTF
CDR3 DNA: TGTGCCAGCAGCTTGGCGGTGGGCTCTGGGGCCAACGTCCTGACTTTC

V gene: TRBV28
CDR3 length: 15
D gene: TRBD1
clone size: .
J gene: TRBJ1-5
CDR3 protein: CASSLQGGSNQPQHF
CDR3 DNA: TGTGCCAGCAGCCTACAGGGGGGTAGCAATCAGCCCCAGCATTTT

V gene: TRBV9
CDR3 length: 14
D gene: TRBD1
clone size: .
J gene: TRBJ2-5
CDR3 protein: CASSKTGAVETQYF
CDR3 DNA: TGTGCCAGCAGCAAGACAGGGGCGGTCGAGACCCAGTACTTC

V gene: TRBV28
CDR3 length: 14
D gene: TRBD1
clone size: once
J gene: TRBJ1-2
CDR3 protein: CASSPDRASYGYTF
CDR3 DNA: TGTGCCAGCAGTCCGGACAGGGCTTCCTATGGCTACACCTTC

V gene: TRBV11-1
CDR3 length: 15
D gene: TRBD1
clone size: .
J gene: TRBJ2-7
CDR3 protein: CASSERTGIAYEQYF
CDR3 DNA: TGTGCCAGCAGCGAGCGGACAGGGATTGCCTACGAGCAGTACTTC

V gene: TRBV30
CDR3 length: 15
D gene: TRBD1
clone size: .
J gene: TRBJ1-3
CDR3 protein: CAWSGQGPAGNTIYF
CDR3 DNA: TGTGCCTGGAGTGGACAGGGTCCGGCTGGAAACACCATATATTTT

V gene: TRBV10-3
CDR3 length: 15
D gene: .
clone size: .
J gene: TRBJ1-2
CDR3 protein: CAISESGAGYGGYTF
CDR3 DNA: TGTGCCATCAGTGAGTCGGGGGCAGGGTATGGCGGCTACACCTTC

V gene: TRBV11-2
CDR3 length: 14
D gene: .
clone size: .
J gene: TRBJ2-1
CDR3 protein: CASSFVQGSNEQFF
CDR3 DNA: TGTGCCAGCAGCTTCGTCCAGGGCAGCAATGAGCAGTTCTTC

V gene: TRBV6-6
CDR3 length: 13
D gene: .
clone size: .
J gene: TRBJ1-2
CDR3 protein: CASSSGGAGGYTF
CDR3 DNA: TGTGCCAGCAGCAGCGGGGGCGCCGGTGGCTACACCTTC

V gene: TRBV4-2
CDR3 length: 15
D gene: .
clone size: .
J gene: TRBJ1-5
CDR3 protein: CASSQDLLSNQPQHF
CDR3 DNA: TGTGCCAGCAGCCAAGATTTATTGAGCAATCAGCCCCAGCATTTT

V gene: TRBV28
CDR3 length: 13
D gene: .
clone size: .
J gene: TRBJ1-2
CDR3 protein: CASSPQGNYGYTF
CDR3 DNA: TGTGCCAGCAGCCCACAGGGAAACTATGGCTACACCTTC

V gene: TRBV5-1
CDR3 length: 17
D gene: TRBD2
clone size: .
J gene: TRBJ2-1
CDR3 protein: CASSLTSGRVLYNEQFF
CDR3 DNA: TGCGCCAGCAGCTTAACTAGCGGGAGAGTCCTATACAATGAGCAGTTCTTC

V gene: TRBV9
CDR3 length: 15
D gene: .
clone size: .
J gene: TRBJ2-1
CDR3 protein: CASSVGRTVYNEQFF
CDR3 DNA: TGTGCCAGCAGCGTAGGGAGGACGGTATACAATGAGCAGTTCTTC

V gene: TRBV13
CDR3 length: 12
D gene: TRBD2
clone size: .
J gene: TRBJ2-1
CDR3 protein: CASSSAAGVQFF
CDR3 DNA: TGTGCCAGCAGCTCAGCAGCGGGAGTTCAGTTCTTC

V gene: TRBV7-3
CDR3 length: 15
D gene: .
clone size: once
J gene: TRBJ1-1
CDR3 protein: CASSLTSGGGTEAFF
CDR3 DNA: TGTGCCAGCAGCTTAACTTCCGGGGGAGGGACTGAAGCTTTCTTT

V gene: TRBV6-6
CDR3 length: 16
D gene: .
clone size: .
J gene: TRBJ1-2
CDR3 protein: CACSYSGGAKNYGYTF
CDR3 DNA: TGTGCCTGCAGTTACTCGGGGGGGGCGAAGAACTATGGCTACACCTTC

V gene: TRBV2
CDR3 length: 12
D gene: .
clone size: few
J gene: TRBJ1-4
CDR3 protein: CASNRGEEKLFF
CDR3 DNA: TGTGCCAGCAATAGAGGCGAGGAAAAACTGTTTTTT

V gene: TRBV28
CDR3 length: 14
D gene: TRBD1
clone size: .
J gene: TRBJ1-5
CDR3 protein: CASSQGQPNQPQHF
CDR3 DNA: TGTGCCAGCAGTCAGGGACAGCCCAATCAGCCCCAGCATTTT

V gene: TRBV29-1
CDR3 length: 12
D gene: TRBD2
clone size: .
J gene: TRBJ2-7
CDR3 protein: CSVDGLAAEQYF
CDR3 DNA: TGCAGCGTTGACGGGCTAGCGGCCGAGCAGTACTTC

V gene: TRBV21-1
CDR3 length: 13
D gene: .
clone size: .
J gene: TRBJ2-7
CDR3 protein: CASIGGTSYEQYF
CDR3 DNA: TGTGCCAGCATTGGTGGCACCAGCTACGAGCAGTACTTC

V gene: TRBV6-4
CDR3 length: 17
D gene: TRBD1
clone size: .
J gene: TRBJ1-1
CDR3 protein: CASMARDRGTRNTEAFF
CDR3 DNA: TGTGCCAGCATGGCCCGAGACAGGGGGACACGGAATACTGAAGCTTTCTTT

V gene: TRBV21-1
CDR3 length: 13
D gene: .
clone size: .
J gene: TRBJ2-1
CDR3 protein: CASSKKGGDEQFF
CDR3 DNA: TGTGCCAGCAGCAAAAAGGGGGGGGATGAGCAGTTCTTC

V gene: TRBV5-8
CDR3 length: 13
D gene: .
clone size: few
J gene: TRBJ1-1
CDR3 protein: CASSADGETEAFF
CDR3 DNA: TGTGCCAGCAGCGCGGACGGGGAGACTGAAGCTTTCTTT

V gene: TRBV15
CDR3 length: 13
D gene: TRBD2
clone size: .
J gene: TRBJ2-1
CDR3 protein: CATRTSGRNEQFF
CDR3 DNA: TGTGCCACCAGGACTAGCGGGAGGAATGAGCAGTTCTTC

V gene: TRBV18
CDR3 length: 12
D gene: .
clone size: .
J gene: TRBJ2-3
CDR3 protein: CASSPPGGTQYF
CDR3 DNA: TGTGCCAGCTCACCACCGGGAGGTACGCAGTATTTT

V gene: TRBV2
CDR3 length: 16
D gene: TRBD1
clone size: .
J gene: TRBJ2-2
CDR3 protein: CASSPRDRASTGELFF
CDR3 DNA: TGTGCCAGCAGTCCCCGGGACAGGGCCTCCACCGGGGAGCTGTTTTTT

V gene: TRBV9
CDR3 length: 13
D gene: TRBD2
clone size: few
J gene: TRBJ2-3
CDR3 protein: CASSSAGADTQYF
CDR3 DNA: TGTGCCAGCAGCTCAGCGGGGGCAGATACGCAGTATTTT

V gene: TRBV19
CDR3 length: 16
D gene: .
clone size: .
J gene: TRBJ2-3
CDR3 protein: CASSILTGTNTDTQYF
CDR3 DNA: TGTGCCAGTAGTATCCTTACCGGGACAAACACAGATACGCAGTATTTT

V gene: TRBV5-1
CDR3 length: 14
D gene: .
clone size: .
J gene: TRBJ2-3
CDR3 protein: CASRLEAATDTQYF
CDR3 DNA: TGCGCCAGCAGGTTAGAAGCGGCCACAGATACGCAGTATTTT

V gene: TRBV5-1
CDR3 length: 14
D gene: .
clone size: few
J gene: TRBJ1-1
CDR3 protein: CASSLTPGATEAFF
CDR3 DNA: TGCGCCAGCAGCTTGACACCAGGGGCAACTGAAGCTTTCTTT

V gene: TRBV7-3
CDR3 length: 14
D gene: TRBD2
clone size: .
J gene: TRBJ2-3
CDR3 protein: CASSLAGAGDTQYF
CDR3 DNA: TGTGCCAGCAGCTTAGCGGGAGCGGGGGATACGCAGTATTTT

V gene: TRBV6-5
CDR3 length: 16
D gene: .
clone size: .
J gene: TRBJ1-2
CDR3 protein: CASSSPQGSNARGYTF
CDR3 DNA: TGTGCCAGCAGTTCTCCACAGGGATCTAACGCTAGGGGCTACACCTTC

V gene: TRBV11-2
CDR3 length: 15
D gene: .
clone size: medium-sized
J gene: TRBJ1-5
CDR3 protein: CASSLGTASNQPQHF
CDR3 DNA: TGTGCCAGCAGCTTAGGGACAGCAAGCAATCAGCCCCAGCATTTT

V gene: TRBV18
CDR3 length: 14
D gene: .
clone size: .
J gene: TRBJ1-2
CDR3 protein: CASSQAQEIYGYTF
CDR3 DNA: TGTGCCAGCTCCCAAGCACAGGAGATCTATGGCTACACCTTC

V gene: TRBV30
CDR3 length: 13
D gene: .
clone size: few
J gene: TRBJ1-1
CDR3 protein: CACSGAANTEAFF
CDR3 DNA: TGTGCCTGCTCAGGGGCCGCGAACACTGAAGCTTTCTTT

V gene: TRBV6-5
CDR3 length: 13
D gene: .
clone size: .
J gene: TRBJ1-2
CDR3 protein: CASKGRAASSYTF
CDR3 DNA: TGTGCCAGCAAAGGCAGGGCGGCTTCTAGCTACACCTTC

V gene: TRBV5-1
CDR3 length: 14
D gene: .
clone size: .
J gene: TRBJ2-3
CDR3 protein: CASSLDRGTDTQYF
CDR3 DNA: TGCGCCAGCAGCTTGGACAGAGGCACAGATACGCAGTATTTT

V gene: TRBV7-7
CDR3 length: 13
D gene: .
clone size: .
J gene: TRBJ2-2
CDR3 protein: CASSNRQSGELFF
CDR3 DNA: TGTGCCAGCAGTAACAGACAGTCCGGGGAGCTGTTTTTT

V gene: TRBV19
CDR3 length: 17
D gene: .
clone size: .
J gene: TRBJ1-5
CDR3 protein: CASRARGGPYSNQPQHF
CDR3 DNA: TGTGCCAGCCGAGCGAGGGGGGGGCCATATAGCAATCAGCCCCAGCATTTT

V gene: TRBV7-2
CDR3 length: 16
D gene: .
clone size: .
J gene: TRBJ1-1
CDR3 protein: CASILLDRLRDTEAFF
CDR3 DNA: TGTGCCAGCATCCTCCTTGACCGACTTCGTGACACTGAAGCTTTCTTT

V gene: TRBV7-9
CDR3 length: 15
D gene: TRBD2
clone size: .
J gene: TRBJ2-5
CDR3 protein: CASSLGAGGKETQYF
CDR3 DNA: TGTGCCAGCAGCTTAGGAGCGGGGGGGAAAGAGACCCAGTACTTC

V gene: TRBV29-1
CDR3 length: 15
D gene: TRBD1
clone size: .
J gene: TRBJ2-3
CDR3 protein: CSVDRASLLTDTQYF
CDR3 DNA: TGCAGCGTGGACAGGGCAAGCTTACTCACAGATACGCAGTATTTT

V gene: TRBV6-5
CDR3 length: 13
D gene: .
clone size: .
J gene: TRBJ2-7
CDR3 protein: CASSSTVSYEQYF
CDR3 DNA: TGTGCCAGCAGTTCTACCGTTTCCTACGAGCAGTACTTC